The 22 T cell receptor beta chains in this list originate from one sample, sequenced in a study of blood T cell repertoires in COVID-19. Clones were read by immunoSEQ multiplex PCR, and TCRdb kept only the in-frame ones, dropping some. The sample yields over 150,000 clones, about 88% seen once. The sample comprised peripheral blood. The receptors derive from a young man with acute or convalescent COVID-19.

The J gene is TRBJ2-3, the V gene TRBV7-3; D possibly corresponds to TRBD2 (7 bases). The CDR3 totals 16 residues. CDR1 is SGHTA and CDR2 is FQGTGA in the germline V gene. The V and J ends lost 0 bases and 7 bases respectively, with 17 bases between them. In DNA, the CDR3 is TGTGCCAGCAGCTTAACCACGGGGGGCACTCCGAATACGCAGTATTTT. Translation gives CASSLTTGGTPNTQYF.

CDR3 amino acids: CAWSPYSNEQFF. CDR3 sequence (DNA): TGTGCCTGGAGTCCTTACTCCAATGAGCAGTTCTTC. This chain uses TRBV30 with TRBJ2-1; D gene ambiguous. V was cut by 2 bases and J by 6 bases, with 8 bases left in between. CDR3 length: 12 amino acids. Per germline, CDR1 GTSNPN and CDR2 SVGIG (reference sequence). Full variable domain (outside the CDR3, taken from reference TRBV30 and TRBJ2-1): SQTIHQWPATLVQPVGSPLSLECTVEGTSNPNLYWYRQAAGRGLQLLFYSVGIGQISSEVPQNLSASRPQDRQFILSSKKLLLSDSGFYLCAWSPYSNEQFFGPGTRLTVL.

CDR3 bases: TGCGCCAGCAGCTTCCGGGGGTTGAACACTGAAGCTTTCTTT. Protein: CASSFRGLNTEAFF. The V gene is TRBV5-1, the J gene TRBJ1-1; perhaps TRBD1 as D (5 bases). The germline V and J ends were trimmed by 2 bases and 0 bases, with 8 bases remaining between them. The CDR3 loop spans 14 amino acids. Germline V CDR1 and CDR2: SGHRS, YFSETQ. Based on the CDR3 plus reference TRBV5-1 and TRBJ1-1, the full variable domain is KAGVTQTPRYLIKTRGQQVTLSCSPISGHRSVSWYQQTPGQGLQFLFEYFSETQRNKGNFPGRFSGRQFSNSRSEMNVSTLELGDSALYLCASSFRGLNTEAFFGQGTRLTVV.

This rearrangement joins TRBV7-8 to TRBJ2-7; TRBD1 matches at 9 bases. V lost 2 bases and J lost 2; bases outside the gene matches: 4. Germline V lookup: CDR1 SGHVS, CDR2 FQNEAQ. The CDR3 runs to 15 residues. The CDR3 reads CASSLRGQGTYEQYF. In DNA, the CDR3 is TGTGCCAGCAGCTTAAGGGGACAGGGAACCTACGAGCAGTACTTC.

V usage is TRBV18 and J usage is TRBJ2-1; the D gene is possibly TRBD2 (5 bases). Germline CDR1 and CDR2: KGHSH and LQKENI. Between the trimmed V and J ends, which lost 3 bases and 9 bases, there was a span of 18 bases. This CDR3 spans 15 amino acids. The CDR3 loop is CASSPLPPVEGEQFF. In nucleotides, the CDR3 is TGTGCCAGCTCACCCTTACCGCCTGTAGAGGGTGAGCAGTTCTTC.

This chain joins TRBV2 and TRBJ1-1, with 7 bases matching TRBD1. The V gene end was trimmed by 10 bases and the J gene end by 8 bases; junction bases not matched to a gene: 19. Germline V CDR1 and CDR2: SNHLY, FYNNEI. This CDR3 contains 15 residues. The CDR3: CAIIPGTVTGREAFF. Written as DNA, the CDR3 is TGTGCCATCATCCCCGGGACAGTGACAGGAAGAGAAGCTTTCTTT.

This clone was found a few times. The rearrangement links TRBV28 to TRBJ1-3, with 8 bases aligning to TRBD1. V lost 7 bases and J lost 0; bases outside the gene matches: 5. Germline V gene sequence: CDR1 MDHEN, CDR2 SYDVKM. The CDR3 runs to 15 residues. The DNA of the CDR3 is TGTGCCAGCACCCAGGGGGCCTTCTCTGGAAACACCATATATTTT. This sequence encodes CASTQGAFSGNTIYF.

The CDR3 coding sequence is TGCGCCAGCAGCCACCAGCGGGGCTCCTACGAGCAGTACTTC. Translation gives CASSHQRGSYEQYF. The rearrangement links TRBV4-1 to TRBJ2-7; 7 bases match TRBD2. From germline, CDR1 is MGHRA and CDR2 YSYEKL. The CDR3 contains 14 residues. After removal of 3 bases from V and 0 bases from J, the junction contained 2 bases not matched to a gene.

Points on this clone: Other DNA sequences in this sample translate to the same CDR3. The CDR3 sequence is CASSPGRNTEAFF. The CDR3 bases are TGTGCCAGCAGCCCCGGGAGGAACACTGAAGCTTTCTTT. The chain combines TRBV7-8 with TRBJ1-1; D uncertain. The CDR3 length is 13 residues. Trimming took 5 bases from V and 1 from J, leaving 8 bases between them. The V gene's germline CDR1 is SGHVS and CDR2 FQNEAQ.

J is TRBJ2-7 and V is TRBV18; the D gene is possibly TRBD1 (5 bases). V was clipped by 4 bases and J by 2 bases, with 6 bases between them. Germline CDR1 is KGHSH and CDR2 is LQKENI. CDR3 size: 12 residues. The CDR3 spells CASSLQAYEQYF. CDR3 nucleotide sequence: TGTGCCAGCTCACTACAGGCCTACGAGCAGTACTTC.

The chain has TRBV30 and TRBJ1-3, with D possibly TRBD1 on 5 matching bases. The V and J ends lost 4 bases and 0 bases respectively, with 13 bases between them. The germline CDR1 and CDR2 sequences are GTSNPN and SVGIG (reference sequence). This CDR3 spans 15 amino acids. The DNA for the CDR3 is TGTGCCTGGATGTGGGGCCGCCGCTCTGGAAACACCATATATTTT. Its protein product is CAWMWGRRSGNTIYF.

The sample holds one count of this clone. V is TRBV3-1 (or the pseudogene TRBV3-2) and J is TRBJ1-6; D perhaps matches TRBD1 (6 bases). Per germline, CDR1 LGHDT and CDR2 YNNKEL (reference sequence). The V and J ends lost 2 bases and 7 bases respectively, with 9 bases between them. The CDR3 has 14 amino acids. This CDR3 is CASSQRTANSPLHF. In DNA form, the CDR3 reads TGTGCCAGCAGCCAAAGGACAGCAAATTCACCCCTCCACTTT.

CDR3 sequence reads: CATSDTGGRYGYTF. In nucleotides, the CDR3 is TGTGCCACCAGTGATACAGGGGGTCGCTATGGCTACACCTTC. The chain links TRBV24-1 to TRBJ1-2, with TRBD1 matching 8 bases. The germline CDR1 and CDR2 sequences are KGHDR and SFDVKD. CDR3 length equals 14 residues. V lost 3 bases to trimming and J lost 4 bases; unmatched junction nucleotides: 3.

This clone has a single count. Mismatch with germline at one junction end may stem from a read error. The rearrangement links TRBV7-7 to TRBJ2-1; 10 nucleotides match TRBD2. Germline CDR1 and CDR2: SSHAT and FNYEAQ (reference sequence). This CDR3 is 15 amino acids long. The CDR3: CASSQTGLAYSEQFF. The CDR3 DNA sequence: TGTGCTAGCAGCCAAACGGGACTAGCGTACAGTGAGCAGTTCTTC. Drawing the rest from reference TRBV7-7 and TRBJ2-1, the complete variable domain is GAGVSQSPRYKVTKRGQDVTLRCDPISSHATLYWYQQALGQGPEFLTYFNYEAQPDKSGLPSDRFSAERPEGSISTLTIQRTEQRDSAMYRCASSQTGLAYSEQFFGPGTRLTVL.

In this sample, this clone turned up a few times. The chain carries TRBV11-3 and TRBJ2-7, with 9 bases fitting TRBD1. The germline V gene has CDR1 SGHNT and CDR2 YENEEA. V shed 8 bases, J shed 6 bases, and the junction held 11 bases outside the gene matches. The CDR3 has 14 residues. The CDR3 here is CASGPGTGFSEQYF. CDR3 bases: TGTGCCAGCGGTCCCGGGACAGGGTTCTCCGAGCAGTACTTC. Full variable domain (rest looked up from reference TRBV11-3 and TRBJ2-7): EAGVVQSPRYKIIEKKQPVAFWCNPISGHNTLYWYLQNLGQGPELLIRYENEEAVDDSQLPKDRFSAERLKGVDSTLKIQPAELGDSAVYLCASGPGTGFSEQYFGPGTRLTVT.

The gene calls are TRBV4-1 and TRBJ1-3, with 7 bases that match TRBD1. The CDR3 has 16 amino acids. In germline, CDR1 is MGHRA, CDR2 YSYEKL. V lost 4 bases, J lost 2 bases, and 8 bases stayed unmatched. The CDR3 coding sequence is TGCGCCAGCAGCCGAGAGGGCGACAGGGCTGGAAACACCATATATTTT. Protein: CASSREGDRAGNTIYF.

V and J are TRBV5-4 and TRBJ1-4; D gene ambiguous. Germline V gene lookup returns CDR1 SGHNT and CDR2 YYREEE (reference sequence). V was trimmed by 3 bases and J by 0 bases, leaving 9 bases between them. The CDR3 sequence is 15 residues long. CDR3: CASSSGLATNEKLFF. The DNA for the CDR3 is TGTGCCAGCAGCTCTGGACTTGCAACTAATGAAAAACTGTTTTTT.

CDR3 region: CATSDLAGTGNYNEQFF. In DNA form, the CDR3 reads TGTGCCACCAGTGATTTAGCCGGGACAGGGAACTACAATGAGCAGTTCTTC. The V and J genes are TRBV24-1 and TRBJ2-1; TRBD1 agrees at 9 bases. In germline, CDR1 is KGHDR, CDR2 SFDVKD. This CDR3 region has 17 residues. V lost 1 base and J lost 3; bases outside the gene matches: 6.

V and J are TRBV11-2 and TRBJ1-1; no clear D gene. Germline V gene data show CDR1 as SGHAT and CDR2 as FQNNGV. This CDR3 is 14 amino acids long. The V end was cut by 5 bases, the J end by 0 bases, with 10 bases between. The CDR3 is CASSKGGMNTEAFF. Written as DNA, the CDR3 is TGTGCCAGCAGCAAGGGAGGGATGAACACTGAAGCTTTCTTT.

This chain connects TRBV28 to TRBJ1-6; the match to TRBD1 covers 10 bases. Germline loops: CDR1 MDHEN, CDR2 SYDVKM. This CDR3 has 18 residues. J was trimmed by 6 bases and V by 3 bases; bases with no gene match: 11. CDR3 DNA: TGTGCCAGCAGTTTCTCCCCCGGGACAGGGGTTGCTAATTCACCCCTCCACTTT. It encodes CASSFSPGTGVANSPLHF.

The chain couples TRBV19 to TRBJ1-5; D is undetermined. CDR1 is LNHDA and CDR2 is SQIVND in the germline V gene (reference sequence). Trimming removed 6 bases from V and 1 base from J, with 13 bases in between. This CDR3 comprises 15 residues. CDR3: CASREGDLSNQPQHF. The CDR3 DNA reads TGTGCCAGTAGGGAAGGAGATTTGAGCAATCAGCCCCAGCATTTT.

The table lists this clone with a count of one. The chain carries TRBV12-3 or TRBV12-4 and TRBJ1-5, with D uncertain. Trimming took off 7 bases at V and 6 bases at J, with 13 bases between the two ends. The CDR3 is made up of 13 amino acids. DNA for the CDR3: TGTGCCAGCAACCTGAGAGGGATTCAGCCCCAGCATTTT. Amino acids: CASNLRGIQPQHF.